These 20 T cell receptor beta chains came from one sample sequenced in a study of T-cell memory formation after mild COVID-19 (dated by TCRdb to 2020 to 2023). Libraries were prepared through 5' RACE. Sequencing relied on an Illumina NovaSeq 6000. The public sequencing data were trimmed at Q25 with fastp and processed into clonotypes with MiXCR by TCRdb, which kept only in-frame beta chains. Each CDR3 protein appears once, grouped with its most common genes and DNA. This sample comprises more than 200,000 distinct CDR3 sequences, 15% to 20% of them detected only once. The top ten constitute 3.5% of the sample. The material sequenced was PBMCs or a T cell subset sorted from them (not recorded which). These receptors all stem from a man younger than 35 who had mild COVID-19 (a few samples of this study predate the infection). The sample titles of this study are shuffled in the database, so cell type and time point are left out; the donor was told from shared clones.

This clonotype was seen more than once but under ten times. This sequence joins TRBV3-1 and TRBJ1-5; D is uncertain. Germline V gene data show CDR1 as LGHDT and CDR2 as YNNKEL (reference sequence). There are 13 residues in the CDR3. Trimming took 3 bases from V and 7 from J, leaving 10 bases between them. CDR3 protein: CASSQTWSQPQHF. CDR3 bases: TGTGCCAGCAGCCAGACTTGGTCGCAGCCCCAGCATTTT.

The V call is TRBV29-1, the J call TRBJ2-1, with D perhaps given as TRBD1 or TRBD2 (5 bases each). The ends were cut back, 7 bases at V and 8 bases at J, with 15 bases in the middle. The CDR3 has 12 residues. CDR1 is SQVTM, CDR2 ANQGSEA, per germline. The CDR3 coding sequence is TGCAGCGCCACGGACTTCAGGGATGAGCAGTTCTTC. Its translation: CSATDFRDEQFF.

This chain links TRBV11-2 with TRBJ2-7; 8 bases line up with TRBD2. CDR1 and CDR2 from the germline V gene are SGHAT and FQNNGV. The CDR3 sequence is 15 residues long. With V trimmed by 0 bases and J by 3 bases, 4 bases remained unmatched. The CDR3 loop reads CASSLDQRGIYEQYV. The CDR3 DNA follows: TGTGCCAGCAGCTTAGATCAGCGGGGGATCTACGAGCAGTACGTC.

This clonotype was picked up a small number of times. One junction end disagrees with the germline gene, perhaps due to a read error. The gene calls are TRBV15 and TRBJ1-2; D gene ambiguous. Per the germline V gene, CDR1 is LNHNV and CDR2 is YYDKDF (reference sequence). The CDR3 is 13 amino acids. The CDR3 reads CATSRDLSGAFIF. The CDR3 DNA is TGTGCCACCAGCAGAGATCTGTCGGGAGCATTTATCTTC.

The rearrangement uses TRBV6-5 and TRBJ2-7; 9 bases line up with TRBD1. Trimming removed 4 bases from V and 6 bases from J; junction bases left unmatched: 7. The CDR3 runs to 14 residues. Germline lookup yields CDR1 MNHEY and CDR2 SVGAGI. CDR3: CASSLQGANTEQYF. In DNA, the CDR3 is TGTGCCAGCAGTTTACAGGGGGCGAATACCGAGCAGTACTTC.

The chain recombines TRBV15 with TRBJ2-3, with 7 bases lining up with TRBD2. The length of the CDR3 is 13 residues. Germline V gives CDR1 LNHNV, CDR2 YYDKDF (reference sequence). With 5 bases clipped from V and 1 base from J, the junction kept 0 bases outside the gene matches. The DNA for the CDR3 is TGTGCCACCAGCGCGGGGGGCACAGATACGCAGTATTTT. Translating it yields CATSAGGTDTQYF.

This clonotype was counted a few times. This chain uses TRBV7-8 with TRBJ2-2; D remains unclear. Germline values: CDR1 SGHVS, CDR2 FQNEAQ. Deletions cut 3 bases from V and 1 base from J, with 15 bases between. The CDR3 is 17 residues long. DNA for the CDR3: TGTGCCAGCAGCTTGGGTCAGGCCTTCCTGAACACCGGGGAGCTGTTTTTT. Translation: CASSLGQAFLNTGELFF.

This clonotype was detected once. This chain joins TRBV20-1 and TRBJ2-7; TRBD2 matches at 9 bases. V shed 1 base and J 2 bases; nucleotides not matched to a gene: 3. Germline values: CDR1 DFQATT, CDR2 SNEGSKA (reference sequence). This CDR3 region has 14 residues. In DNA form, the CDR3 reads TGCAGTGCTAGAGTTAGCGGGAGTCCCTACGAGCAGTACGTC. This encodes CSARVSGSPYEQYV.

The CDR3 DNA is TGCAGTGCTAGTGGTCAGGGGAGCAATCAGCCCCAGCATTTT. The encoded protein is CSASGQGSNQPQHF. The V call is TRBV20-1, the J call TRBJ1-5, with D possibly being TRBD1 (6 bases). Germline V CDR1 and CDR2: DFQATT, SNEGSKA (reference sequence). There are 14 residues in the CDR3. Trimming took off 3 bases at V and 1 base at J, with 10 bases between the two ends.

This chain joins TRBV11-2 and TRBJ1-2, with D unresolved. The CDR3 loop spans 14 amino acids. The germline V gene encodes CDR1 SGHAT and CDR2 FQNNGV. V was cut by 5 bases and J by 1 base, with 11 bases left in between. The CDR3 DNA sequence: TGTGCCAGCAGCCCAAGGACCTATAACTATGGCTACACCTTC. Encoded protein: CASSPRTYNYGYTF.

The V call is TRBV20-1, the J call TRBJ2-3; 8 bases are shared with TRBD1. Germline V gene sequence: CDR1 DFQATT, CDR2 SNEGSKA (reference sequence). The CDR3 has 12 amino acids. V trimming: 6 bases; J trimming: 4 bases; junction bases outside the gene matches: 3. The CDR3 protein is CSARGQADTQYF. The CDR3 DNA sequence: TGCAGTGCAAGGGGACAGGCAGATACGCAGTATTTT.

The V gene is TRBV5-1, the J gene TRBJ2-5; D may match TRBD1 or TRBD2 (5 bases each). V was cut by 0 bases and J by 6 bases, with 12 bases left in between. The V gene's germline CDR1 is SGHRS and CDR2 YFSETQ. The CDR3 consists of 14 residues. As DNA, the CDR3 is TGCGCCAGCAGCTTGGGAGGGGTTGGTAAGACCCAGTACTTC. Translation gives CASSLGGVGKTQYF.

The chain carries TRBV5-1 and TRBJ2-1; no reliable D call. The CDR3 has 16 amino acids. Germline loops: CDR1 SGHRS, CDR2 YFSETQ. Trimming removed 0 bases from V and 0 bases from J, with 10 bases in between. For the CDR3, the DNA is TGCGCCAGCAGCTTGGAACCGCTCAGCTCCTACAATGAGCAGTTCTTC. This codes for CASSLEPLSSYNEQFF.

The sample holds a few counts of this clonotype. The V gene is TRBV5-1, the J gene TRBJ1-6; no definite D call. This CDR3 is built from 15 residues. Germline values: CDR1 SGHRS, CDR2 YFSETQ. V shed 2 bases and J shed 8 bases, with 14 bases lying between them. The CDR3 region has the DNA TGCGCCAGCAGCTTCAGCGCAGAAACGGATTCACCCCTCCACTTT. This sequence encodes CASSFSAETDSPLHF. Full variable domain (rest looked up from reference TRBV5-1 and TRBJ1-6): KAGVTQTPRYLIKTRGQQVTLSCSPISGHRSVSWYQQTPGQGLQFLFEYFSETQRNKGNFPGRFSGRQFSNSRSEMNVSTLELGDSALYLCASSFSAETDSPLHFGNGTRLTVT.

This clonotype has a count of ten or more. V is TRBV5-1 and J is TRBJ1-2; maybe TRBD1 (6 bases). CDR3 length: 14 residues. Germline values: CDR1 SGHRS, CDR2 YFSETQ. V was cut by 7 bases and J by 2 bases, with 15 bases left in between. The CDR3 DNA sequence: TGCGCCAGCGGGTCAGGGGATCGCAACTATGGCTACACCTTC. It yields the protein CASGSGDRNYGYTF.

This clonotype occurred a few times. V is TRBV10-3 and J is TRBJ1-6; D is ambiguous. Germline V gene data show CDR1 as ENHRY and CDR2 as SYGVKD. This CDR3 comprises 16 residues. V lost 3 bases to trimming and J lost 5 bases, with 14 bases between them. DNA for the CDR3: TGTGCCATCAGTGATCCACACGTTGGAAATAATTCACCCCTCCACTTT. It yields the protein CAISDPHVGNNSPLHF.

This clonotype was counted many times. The chain recombines TRBV5-4 with TRBJ2-3, with 8 bases identical to TRBD1. Germline CDR1 and CDR2: SGHNT and YYREEE (reference sequence). J lost 6 bases, V lost 3 bases, and 9 bases had no gene match. CDR3 size: 15 residues. CDR3 DNA sequence: TGTGCCAGCAGCTCCGGACAGGGAGAGGCGGATACGCAGTATTTT. Its protein product is CASSSGQGEADTQYF.

This clonotype was found a few times. The V gene is TRBV19, the J gene TRBJ2-1; 9 nucleotides match TRBD2. Germline values: CDR1 LNHDA, CDR2 SQIVND (reference sequence). With 3 bases clipped from V and 0 bases from J, the junction kept 9 bases outside the gene matches. The CDR3 spans 18 residues. Here the CDR3 reads CASSISVGGGASYNEQFF. The CDR3 coding sequence is TGTGCCAGTAGTATTAGTGTTGGCGGGGGGGCCTCCTACAATGAGCAGTTCTTC.

This clonotype occurred a few times. The V gene is TRBV20-1, the J gene TRBJ1-2; D unresolved. CDR1 is DFQATT and CDR2 is SNEGSKA in the germline V gene (reference sequence). V was pared by 6 bases and J by 4 bases, with 18 bases between. CDR3 length equals 14 residues. The CDR3 loop is CSAVKPGILYGYTF. The DNA of the CDR3 is TGCAGTGCCGTAAAGCCGGGGATCCTCTATGGCTACACCTTC.

This clonotype was detected many times. The rearrangement uses TRBV6-5 and TRBJ2-4, with TRBD2 matching 7 bases. The J segment lost 7 bases and the V segment lost 5 bases, leaving 2 bases of the junction unmatched. The CDR3 is made up of 12 amino acids. CDR1 is MNHEY, CDR2 SVGAGI, per germline. The CDR3, as DNA: TGTGCCAGCAGTGGACTAGATAACATTCAGTACTTC. This sequence encodes CASSGLDNIQYF.